Listed below are T cell receptor beta chains from one sample, sequenced in a study of cytotoxic CD8 clonotypes in ibrutinib-treated CLL. TCRdb's copy holds only in-frame clones and misses some; the assay was immunoSEQ multiplex PCR. The sample has around 92,000 clones; 70% to 80% are singletons. The sample consisted of PBMCs, taken after 24 months of ibrutinib treatment. The receptors were sampled from a human donor with chronic lymphocytic leukemia. Both conserved end residues are part of each CDR3. The D gene is left open where the match is weak. The size entry is marked missing in some rows and otherwise reads once, few, many or a size class.

d_call j_call v_call clone_size cdr3_aa cdr3_nt
- TRBJ1-1 TRBV2 - CASIGNTEAFF TGTGCCAGCATTGGGAACACTGAAGCTTTCTTT
TRBD2 TRBJ2-1 TRBV28 - CASSSLAPSSYNEQFF TGTGCCAGCAGCTCACTAGCGCCGAGCTCCTACAATGAGCAGTTCTTC
TRBD2 TRBJ2-4 TRBV5-1 - CASSLDSGSDIQYF TGCGCCAGCAGCTTAGATAGCGGGAGTGACATTCAGTACTTC
TRBD1 TRBJ1-2 TRBV9 - CASRNPGTASNYGYTF TGTGCCAGCAGGAACCCCGGGACAGCCTCGAACTATGGCTACACCTTC
- TRBJ1-4 TRBV5-4 - CASSSGGANEKLFF TGTGCCAGCAGCTCCGGGGGGGCTAATGAAAAACTGTTTTTT
TRBD1 TRBJ2-1 TRBV28 - CASSSQIGGKRFYNEQFF TGTGCCAGCAGCTCCCAAATAGGGGGCAAGAGGTTTTACAATGAGCAGTTCTTC
- TRBJ2-7 TRBV4-3 - CASSQEFPGAREQYF TGCGCCAGCAGCCAAGAGTTTCCCGGGGCCCGGGAGCAGTACTTC
- TRBJ2-4 TRBV2 - CASSEIRLAKNIQYF TGTGCCAGCAGTGAGATCCGCTTAGCCAAAAACATTCAGTACTTC
- TRBJ1-1 TRBV11-2 - CASSLAVENHEAFF TGTGCCAGCAGCTTAGCAGTTGAGAACCATGAAGCTTTCTTT
- TRBJ2-7 TRBV9 - CASSVGGSSYEQYF TGTGCCAGCAGCGTAGGGGGGAGCTCCTACGAGCAGTACTTC
TRBD1 TRBJ1-1 TRBV27 - CASSFNQGVAFF TGTGCCAGCAGTTTCAATCAGGGGGTAGCTTTCTTT
- TRBJ2-3 TRBV12-5 - CASARTEKDTQYF TGTGCTAGTGCTCGGACAGAGAAAGATACGCAGTATTTT
- TRBJ1-1 TRBV5-4 - CASSPDSRNTEAFF TGTGCCAGCAGCCCGGACAGCCGGAACACTGAAGCTTTCTTT
- TRBJ2-7 TRBV5-1 - CASSQTDDEQYF TGCGCCAGCTCCCAGACAGATGACGAGCAGTACTTC
- TRBJ2-1 TRBV6-1 - CASSEQQATYNEQFF TGTGCCAGCAGTGAACAGCAGGCGACCTACAATGAGCAGTTCTTC
- TRBJ2-7 TRBV7-9 - CASSPWDNSYEQYF TGTGCCAGCAGCCCTTGGGACAACTCCTACGAGCAGTACTTC
- TRBJ2-3 TRBV19 - CASSWGRTDTQYF TGTGCCAGTAGTTGGGGGAGAACTGATACGCAGTATTTT
- TRBJ1-3 TRBV7-9 - CASSLGQGGNTIYF TGTGCCAGCAGCTTAGGTCAGGGTGGAAACACCATATATTTT
- TRBJ2-5 TRBV27 few CASMGFRGQETQYF TGTGCCAGCATGGGGTTCCGGGGTCAAGAGACCCAGTACTTC
- TRBJ1-2 TRBV14 - CASSPTTIWGSNYGYTF TGTGCCAGCAGCCCCACGACCATCTGGGGGTCTAACTATGGCTACACCTTC
- TRBJ2-7 TRBV27 few CASSSPRRGGYEQYF TGTGCCAGCAGTTCCCCTCGCAGGGGTGGCTACGAGCAGTACTTC
- TRBJ1-2 TRBV9 - CASSSLTGSSGYTF TGTGCCAGCAGCTCGCTCACAGGGAGCAGTGGCTACACCTTC
TRBD2 TRBJ2-7 TRBV18 - CASSPTNREVYYEQYF TGTGCCAGCTCACCAACGAACCGGGAGGTATACTACGAGCAGTACTTC
TRBD2 TRBJ2-1 TRBV4-1 - CASSQDLPRLAGGYEQFF TGCGCCAGCAGCCAAGATCTTCCGAGACTAGCGGGAGGATATGAGCAGTTCTTC
- TRBJ1-1 TRBV30 - CAWKRPDTEAFF TGTGCCTGGAAGCGGCCCGACACTGAAGCTTTCTTT
- TRBJ2-7 TRBV7-9 - CASSWAAELSYEQYF TGTGCCAGCAGCTGGGCAGCTGAGTTATCCTACGAGCAGTACTTC
TRBD2 TRBJ2-1 TRBV18 - CASSPNLGLGPNEQFF TGTGCCAGCTCACCAAACTTAGGACTAGGCCCCAATGAGCAGTTCTTC
- TRBJ1-1 TRBV6-6 - CASSYATNTEAFF TGTGCCAGCAGTTACGCGACGAACACTGAAGCTTTCTTT
- TRBJ2-7 TRBV7-3 - CASSQYPPMRGRSYEQYF TGTGCCAGCAGCCAATACCCGCCTATGCGGGGGCGCTCCTACGAGCAGTACTTC
TRBD1 TRBJ1-5 TRBV11-2 - CASSLLGTEGQPQHF TGTGCCAGCAGTCTACTTGGGACAGAGGGTCAGCCCCAGCATTTT
- TRBJ2-5 TRBV2 - CASRGMGGSLETQYF TGTGCCAGCAGGGGGATGGGGGGAAGTTTGGAGACCCAGTACTTC
TRBD2 TRBJ2-7 TRBV18 - CASSLGLGDEQYF TGTGCCAGCTCACTCGGACTAGGGGACGAGCAGTACTTC
- TRBJ2-3 TRBV19 - CASSSPPGGGRYTQYF TGTGCCAGTAGTAGCCCGCCAGGAGGGGGCAGGTATACGCAGTATTTT
TRBD2 TRBJ2-7 TRBV7-9 - CASSQGLAGVPEQYF TGTGCCAGCAGTCAAGGACTAGCGGGAGTACCCGAGCAGTACTTC
- TRBJ2-5 TRBV28 - CASSFDRQETQYF TGTGCCAGCAGTTTTGACAGACAAGAGACCCAGTACTTC
- TRBJ2-5 TRBV7-9 few CASSLARARAETQYF TGTGCCAGCAGCTTAGCGCGGGCCAGGGCCGAGACCCAGTACTTC
- TRBJ2-3 TRBV7-7 - CASSLALAPTDTQYF TGTGCCAGCAGCTTAGCCCTAGCCCCCACAGATACGCAGTATTTT
TRBD1 TRBJ1-5 TRBV30 - CAWSPWDRSNQPQHF TGTGCCTGGAGTCCTTGGGACAGGAGCAATCAGCCCCAGCATTTT
- TRBJ1-1 TRBV6-6 few CASRDGGGMNTEAFF TGTGCCAGCCGGGACGGGGGTGGCATGAACACTGAAGCTTTCTTT
- TRBJ2-1 TRBV28 - CASSWGRGYNEQFF TGTGCCAGCAGTTGGGGAAGGGGCTACAATGAGCAGTTCTTC
- TRBJ2-7 TRBV28 - CASSPHEQYF TGTGCCAGCAGTCCTCACGAGCAGTACTTC
- TRBJ2-2 TRBV5-5 - CASIRSGLGARETGELFF TGTGCCAGCATCAGGTCGGGATTGGGGGCAAGAGAAACCGGGGAGCTGTTTTTT